The 11 T cell receptor beta chains listed next were all sequenced from one sample in a study of blood T cell repertoires in COVID-19 (dated by TCRdb to the early 2020s). Library method: the immunoSEQ multiplex PCR assay. TCRdb's version of the immuneACCESS table is confined to in-frame rearrangements and falls short of the full clone set. An unresolved V gene accounts for under half of the shortfall where checked; the remainder is of unknown origin. The sample yields over 120,000 clones; roughly 77% were counted once. The top ten clonotypes cover around 5% of the sample. Material: peripheral blood. The origin of the receptors is a woman aged 65 to 85 with COVID-19, enrolled during active disease.

The chain links TRBV18 to TRBJ1-5, with no clear D. V shed 6 bases and J shed 7 bases, with 16 bases lying between them. This CDR3 is 14 amino acids long. The germline gives CDR1 KGHSH, CDR2 LQKENI. The CDR3 region is CASSSAGREQPQHF. The CDR3 DNA sequence: TGTGCCAGCTCCTCGGCGGGAAGGGAACAGCCCCAGCATTTT.

The chain combines TRBV7-2 with TRBJ2-1; D gene ambiguous. This CDR3 is 12 amino acids long. V was pared by 5 bases and J by 6 bases, with 8 bases between. In germline, CDR1 is SGHTA, CDR2 FQGNSA. The chain's CDR3 is CASSLPSNEQFF. The CDR3 bases are TGTGCCAGCAGCCTCCCTAGCAATGAGCAGTTCTTC. The complete variable domain, with remaining parts taken from reference TRBV7-2 and TRBJ2-1, reads GAGVSQSPSNKVTEKGKDVELRCDPISGHTALYWYRQSLGQGLEFLIYFQGNSAPDKSGLPSDRFSAERTGGSVSTLTIQRTQQEDSAVYLCASSLPSNEQFFGPGTRLTVL.

This clone has a handful of counts. The rearrangement links TRBV28 to TRBJ2-1; TRBD2 aligns across 8 bases. The CDR3 runs to 15 residues. Losses at the gene ends were 7 bases for V and 8 bases for J; bases not matched to a gene: 13. Germline V gene data show CDR1 as MDHEN and CDR2 as SYDVKM. The CDR3 loop is CASNPRGGGRHEQFF. CDR3 nucleotide sequence: TGTGCCAGCAACCCCCGGGGGGGCGGTCGTCATGAGCAGTTCTTC.

V and J are TRBV19 and TRBJ1-5, with a possible D match to TRBD1 (6 bases). Per germline, CDR1 LNHDA and CDR2 SQIVND (reference sequence). The CDR3 length is 15 residues. V was shortened by 6 bases and J by 0 bases, with 12 bases between the two germline ends. The CDR3 DNA sequence: TGTGCCAGTAGGGGGGCCCAATATAGCAATCAGCCCCAGCATTTT. Translating gives CASRGAQYSNQPQHF.

DNA for the CDR3: TGTGCCAGCAGTTACTCGTCGGGGGAGGGCTATGGCTACACCTTC. Its protein is CASSYSSGEGYGYTF. This rearrangement joins TRBV6-6 to TRBJ1-2, with a weak D call TRBD1 (5 bases). CDR3 length: 15 residues. The V gene lost 0 bases and the J gene lost 4 bases, with 12 bases spanning the gap. In germline, CDR1 is MNHNY, CDR2 SVGAGI (reference sequence).

The genes are TRBV7-9 and TRBJ1-6; the match to TRBD1 covers 9 bases. Germline CDR1 reads SEHNR; CDR2 reads FQNEAQ (reference sequence). The length of the CDR3 is 15 residues. V dropped 5 bases and J dropped 8; count of bases not matched to a gene: 7. The CDR3 region has the DNA TGTGCCAGCAGCACCCTGGGACAGGGATATTCACCCCTCCACTTT. This translates into CASSTLGQGYSPLHF.

In its sample, this clone was seen once. The genes are TRBV9 and TRBJ2-2, with 8 bases identical to TRBD1. Trimming took 4 bases from V and 3 from J; bases not matched to a gene: 2. Germline CDR1 and CDR2: SGDLS and YYNGEE. This CDR3 region has 14 residues. The CDR3 protein is CASSRDRHTGELFF. The CDR3 region has the DNA TGTGCCAGCAGCCGGGACAGGCACACCGGGGAGCTGTTTTTT.

This chain uses TRBV5-1 with TRBJ1-3, with 8 bases that match TRBD1. The CDR3 spans 20 residues. Germline V lookup: CDR1 SGHRS, CDR2 YFSETQ. Trimming at V came to 2 bases and at J to 0 bases, leaving 16 bases not matched to a gene. The CDR3 loop is CASSFLGFYRDRSSGNTIYF. CDR3 coding DNA: TGCGCCAGCAGCTTCTTAGGATTTTACCGGGACAGGAGCTCTGGAAACACCATATATTTT.

The V call is TRBV5-1, the J call TRBJ1-3; TRBD1 might be the D (6 bases). Trimming removed 4 bases from V and 4 bases from J, with 15 bases in between. Per germline, CDR1 SGHRS and CDR2 YFSETQ. The CDR3 spans 15 residues. DNA of the CDR3: TGCGCCAGCAGCAACACAGGGACGTCGGGAAACACCATATATTTT. The encoded protein is CASSNTGTSGNTIYF.

This chain links TRBV7-9 with TRBJ2-3; 8 nucleotides agree with TRBD2. From germline, CDR1 is SEHNR and CDR2 FQNEAQ (reference sequence). With 6 bases clipped from V and 4 bases from J, the junction kept 9 bases outside the gene matches. CDR3 length equals 15 residues. The CDR3 nucleotides are TGTGCCAGCAGTCTCCCACGGGGGGGGTCAGATACGCAGTATTTT. Its protein product is CASSLPRGGSDTQYF.

As regards this clone: The same CDR3 arises from other DNA sequences in this sample as well. The chain is built from TRBV29-1 and TRBJ1-1, with TRBD1 identical over 11 bases. The J segment lost 0 bases and the V segment lost 7 bases, leaving 1 base of the junction unmatched. Germline CDR1 reads SQVTM; CDR2 reads ANQGSEA. This CDR3 is 13 amino acids long. The CDR3 spells CSADRGLNTEAFF. The CDR3 DNA sequence: TGCAGCGCGGACAGGGGGCTGAACACTGAAGCTTTCTTT.